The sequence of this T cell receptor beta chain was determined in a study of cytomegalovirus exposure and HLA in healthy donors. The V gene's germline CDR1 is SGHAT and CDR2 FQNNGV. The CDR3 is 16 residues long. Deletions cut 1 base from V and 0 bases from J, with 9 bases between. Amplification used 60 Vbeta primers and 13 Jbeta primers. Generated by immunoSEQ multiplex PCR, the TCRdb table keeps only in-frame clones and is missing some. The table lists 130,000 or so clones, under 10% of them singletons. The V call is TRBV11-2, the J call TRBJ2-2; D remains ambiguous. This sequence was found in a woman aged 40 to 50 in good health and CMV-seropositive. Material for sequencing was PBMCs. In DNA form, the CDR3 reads TGTGCCAGCAGCTTAGTTACGGTCGCGAACACCGGGGAGCTGTTTTTT. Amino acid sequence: CASSLVTVANTGELFF.